Following are 19 T cell receptor beta chains from one sample sequenced in a study of T cell responses to AZD1222 COVID-19 vaccine. This table comes from immunoSEQ multiplex PCR, and its TCRdb copy is limited to in-frame clones, with some not included. The sample records about 110,000 clones, approximately 90% being singletons. The specimen was peripheral blood, collected on day 0 of MenACWY control vaccination. These receptors all come from an adult in good health.

The chain recombines TRBV5-4 with TRBJ2-1, with unresolved D. Trimming stripped 0 bases from V and 5 bases from J, with 0 bases between. CDR3 length: 11 amino acids. Per germline, CDR1 SGHNT and CDR2 YYREEE (reference sequence). The CDR3 region has the DNA TGTGCCAGCAGCTTGGACAATGAGCAGTTCTTC. Its translation: CASSLDNEQFF.

The rearrangement links TRBV5-1 to TRBJ2-3, with D perhaps matching TRBD2 (6 bases). This CDR3 has 15 amino acids. Germline lookup yields CDR1 SGHRS and CDR2 YFSETQ. V lost 3 bases to trimming and J lost 0 bases, with 11 bases between them. The CDR3 spells CASSWRVPSTDTQYF. CDR3 nucleotide sequence: TGCGCCAGCAGCTGGAGGGTTCCTAGCACAGATACGCAGTATTTT.

The CDR3 loop is CASSPNGNYNQPQHF. The CDR3 region has the DNA TGTGCCAGCTCACCAAACGGAAATTACAATCAGCCCCAGCATTTT. V gene TRBV18 combines with J gene TRBJ1-5; D is uncertain. CDR1 is KGHSH and CDR2 is LQKENI in the germline V gene. This CDR3 contains 15 residues. Trimming stripped 2 bases from V and 3 bases from J, with 11 bases between.

The chain carries TRBV10-2 and TRBJ1-4, with no clear D. The CDR3 is 14 amino acids. Germline V CDR1 and CDR2: WSHSY, SAAADI. The V end was cut by 5 bases, the J end by 2 bases, with 9 bases between. The CDR3 DNA is TGCGCCAGCAGTCAAGCGAGGACTAATGAAAAACTGTTTTTT. Translation gives CASSQARTNEKLFF.

CDR3 sequence reads: CASSERGALEKLFF. DNA of the CDR3: TGTGCCAGCAGTGAAAGGGGGGCGTTGGAAAAACTGTTTTTT. The chain joins TRBV6-1 to TRBJ1-4, with D possibly matching TRBD1 (6 bases). The length of the CDR3 is 14 residues. Germline CDR1 is MNHNS and CDR2 is SASEGT. Trimming took off 2 bases at V and 8 bases at J, with 12 bases between the two ends.

V is TRBV5-4 and J is TRBJ2-7, with D perhaps TRBD1 (5 bases). CDR1 and CDR2 from the germline V gene are SGHNT and YYREEE (reference sequence). The CDR3 has 14 residues. The V end lost 2 bases, the J end lost 6 bases, and 15 bases lay between the germline ends. CDR3 DNA: TGTGCCAGCAGCTTTTTTAGCCAGGGCCGCGAGCAGTACTTC. This encodes CASSFFSQGREQYF.

The chain combines TRBV27 with TRBJ1-2; TRBD1 aligns across 7 bases. The V gene's germline CDR1 is MNHEY and CDR2 SMNVEV (reference sequence). The CDR3 has 13 amino acids. Germline trimming cut 6 bases from V and 12 bases from J; bases unmatched to any gene: 13. CDR3 DNA: TGTGCCAGCAGACGGGGAGGGGGCATTCTGAACACCTTC. The encoded protein is CASRRGGGILNTF.

The CDR3 bases are TGTGCCAGCAGTGAACCGGGAGTTCAAGAGACCCAGTACTTC. This sequence encodes CASSEPGVQETQYF. J is TRBJ2-5 and V is TRBV2, with D maybe TRBD2 (6 bases). The V end lost 2 bases, the J end lost 2 bases, and 9 bases lay between the germline ends. The germline gives CDR1 SNHLY, CDR2 FYNNEI. The CDR3 consists of 14 residues. The full variable domain, in which reference TRBV2 and TRBJ2-5 provide the parts outside the CDR3, is EPEVTQTPSHQVTQMGQEVILRCVPISNHLYFYWYRQILGQKVEFLVSFYNNEISEKSEIFDDQFSVERPDGSNFTLKIRSTKLEDSAMYFCASSEPGVQETQYFGPGTRLLVL.

The CDR3 DNA follows: TGCGCCAGCAGTGAGGGTAGGGGATGGGACATTCAGTACTTC. This sequence encodes CASSEGRGWDIQYF. This chain joins TRBV10-1 and TRBJ2-4, with TRBD1 as a possible D gene (5 bases). This CDR3 spans 14 amino acids. Germline lookup yields CDR1 WNHNN and CDR2 SYGVQD (reference sequence). The V and J ends lost 2 bases and 8 bases respectively, with 13 bases between them.

The chain combines TRBV7-2 with TRBJ1-5; D gene unclear. The CDR3 loop spans 15 amino acids. In germline, CDR1 is SGHTA, CDR2 FQGNSA. Trimming removed 1 base at V and 0 bases at J, with 7 bases between. The CDR3 DNA is TGTGCCAGCAGCTTAGTTCCGAATAGCAATCAGCCCCAGCATTTT. Translated: CASSLVPNSNQPQHF.

The chain combines TRBV6-5 with TRBJ2-5, with D unresolved. The germline CDR1 and CDR2 sequences are MNHEY and SVGAGI. The ends were cut back, 3 bases at V and 2 bases at J, with 10 bases in the middle. The length of the CDR3 is 14 residues. In nucleotides, the CDR3 is TGTGCCAGCAGTTATTGGGGAAAACAAGAGACCCAGTACTTC. Its translation: CASSYWGKQETQYF.

The rearrangement links TRBV30 to TRBJ1-1; tentatively, D is TRBD1 (5 bases). V was trimmed by 0 bases and J by 10 bases, leaving 12 bases between them. CDR3 size: 12 residues. The germline V gene has CDR1 GTSNPN and CDR2 SVGIG (reference sequence). The CDR3 nucleotides read TGTGCCTGGAGTGTATGGGGCAGGAGAGCTTTCTTT. The encoded protein is CAWSVWGRRAFF.

V gene TRBV2 combines with J gene TRBJ2-7; D remains ambiguous. Deletions cut 6 bases from V and 3 bases from J, with 6 bases between. The CDR3 runs 11 residues. Germline V gene lookup returns CDR1 SNHLY and CDR2 FYNNEI. The CDR3 DNA sequence: TGTGCCAGCAGGTATCACTACGAGCAGTACTTC. This codes for CASRYHYEQYF.

The chain uses TRBV7-2 and TRBJ2-6; no clear D. The CDR3 sequence is 15 residues long. V lost 0 bases and J 4 bases, leaving 7 bases between the germline ends. CDR1 is SGHTA and CDR2 is FQGNSA in the germline V gene. The CDR3 sequence: CASSLAGFGANVLTF. DNA of the CDR3: TGTGCCAGCAGCTTAGCAGGGTTCGGGGCCAACGTCCTGACTTTC. Full variable domain (rest looked up from reference TRBV7-2 and TRBJ2-6): GAGVSQSPSNKVTEKGKDVELRCDPISGHTALYWYRQSLGQGLEFLIYFQGNSAPDKSGLPSDRFSAERTGGSVSTLTIQRTQQEDSAVYLCASSLAGFGANVLTFGAGSRLTVL.

This chain uses TRBV3-1 (or the pseudogene TRBV3-2) with TRBJ1-6; 7 bases match TRBD1. In germline, CDR1 is LGHDT, CDR2 YNNKEL (reference sequence). Trimming took 3 bases from V and 2 from J; bases not matched to a gene: 1. The CDR3 consists of 15 residues. The CDR3 DNA reads TGTGCCAGCAGCCACACAGGGGCCTATAATTCACCCCTCCACTTT. It specifies CASSHTGAYNSPLHF.

The V gene is TRBV7-6, the J gene TRBJ1-3, with 10 bases identical to TRBD1. J gave up 3 bases and V 4 bases, and 6 bases lay outside the gene matches. Germline-derived CDR1 and CDR2 are SGHVS and FNYEAQ. This CDR3 is built from 16 residues. The CDR3, as DNA: TGTGCCAGCAGCTCCCCATGGACAGGGGGTGGAAACACCATATATTTT. Protein product: CASSSPWTGGGNTIYF.

This clone was seen a single time. This sequence joins TRBV18 and TRBJ1-1, with D uncertain. Trimming took off 5 bases at V and 4 bases at J, with 11 bases between the two ends. The germline CDR1 and CDR2 sequences are KGHSH and LQKENI. The CDR3 is made up of 13 amino acids. CDR3 nucleotide sequence: TGTGCCAGCTCAAGAGGTCGGGCCACTGAAGCTTTCTTT. This sequence encodes CASSRGRATEAFF.

The V and J genes are TRBV4-1 and TRBJ2-3; the match to TRBD2 covers 7 bases. The CDR3 has 14 amino acids. The V gene end was trimmed by 0 bases and the J gene end by 8 bases; junction bases not matched to a gene: 5. CDR1 is MGHRA, CDR2 YSYEKL, per germline. The CDR3, as DNA: TGCGCCAGCAGCCAAGAGCGGGGGATAGGTACGCAGTATTTT. Translating gives CASSQERGIGTQYF.

The chain couples TRBV18 to TRBJ2-1; 8 nucleotides agree with TRBD1. With 3 bases clipped from V and 5 bases from J, the junction kept 9 bases outside the gene matches. CDR3 length equals 16 residues. Germline loops: CDR1 KGHSH, CDR2 LQKENI. CDR3 DNA sequence: TGTGCCAGCTCACCCCGGTTGACAGGGGTTGACAATGAGCAGTTCTTC. Translated, it gives CASSPRLTGVDNEQFF.